The 6 T cell receptor beta chains reported below all come from one sample, sequenced in a study of Ad26.COV2.S vaccination and SARS-CoV-2 variants. The table came from immunoSEQ multiplex PCR; TCRdb's copy has only in-frame clones and leaves some out. The repertoire holds 40,000 to 55,000 clones, with 83% as singletons. Sequencing was performed on peripheral blood, taken after recovery from COVID-19. These receptors were obtained from a human donor who had recovered from COVID-19.

The V gene is TRBV19, the J gene TRBJ1-5, with D possibly TRBD1 on 5 matching bases. This CDR3 comprises 14 residues. V dropped 9 bases and J dropped 7 bases, with 19 bases sitting between them. Germline V lookup: CDR1 LNHDA, CDR2 SQIVND (reference sequence). CDR3 DNA sequence: TGTGCCAGCTCCAGTCAAGGGTGGGACCAGCCCCAGCATTTT. Translating it yields CASSSQGWDQPQHF.

Only a few counts were recorded for this clone. V usage is TRBV29-1 and J usage is TRBJ1-1; D perhaps matches TRBD1 (6 bases). Germline values: CDR1 SQVTM, CDR2 ANQGSEA. The CDR3 extends over 16 amino acids. V lost 4 bases, J lost 2 bases, and 20 bases lay in between. CDR3 amino acids: CSVVSGTRRVNTEAFF. The CDR3 DNA follows: TGCAGCGTTGTTTCCGGGACAAGGAGGGTAAACACTGAAGCTTTCTTT.

The rearrangement uses TRBV6-5 and TRBJ1-5; a weak D match, TRBD1 (5 bases). Germline loops: CDR1 MNHEY, CDR2 SVGAGI. The length of the CDR3 is 13 residues. V lost 7 bases to trimming and J lost 3 bases, with 10 bases between them. The CDR3 DNA reads TGTGCCAGCATATCCAGGGACAATCAGCCCCAGCATTTT. Translation gives CASISRDNQPQHF.

The V gene is TRBV19, the J gene TRBJ1-3; no clear D. Germline V gene data show CDR1 as LNHDA and CDR2 as SQIVND (reference sequence). CDR3 size: 14 residues. The V end lost 9 bases, the J end lost 0 bases, and 12 bases lay between the germline ends. CDR3 sequence: CASNRQSSGNTIYF. In nucleotides, the CDR3 is TGTGCCAGCAATAGACAAAGCTCTGGAAACACCATATATTTT.

This sequence joins TRBV30 and TRBJ1-1; 7 positions agree with TRBD1. V lost 1 base and J lost 6; bases outside the gene matches: 2. This CDR3 spans 12 amino acids. Germline V gene data show CDR1 as GTSNPN and CDR2 as SVGIG (reference sequence). The chain's CDR3 is CAWSGQGSEAFF. The CDR3 DNA is TGTGCCTGGAGTGGACAGGGCTCTGAAGCTTTCTTT.

The chain has TRBV5-1 and TRBJ2-1, with D possibly being TRBD1 (5 bases). The CDR3 is 15 amino acids. Trimming pared 1 base from V and 8 bases from J, leaving 16 bases between. CDR1 is SGHRS, CDR2 YFSETQ, per germline. CDR3 region: CASSLQGLRGDEQFF. The CDR3 DNA is TGCGCCAGCAGCTTGCAGGGCCTCCGTGGGGATGAGCAGTTCTTC. Full variable domain (remainder filled in from reference TRBV5-1 and TRBJ2-1): KAGVTQTPRYLIKTRGQQVTLSCSPISGHRSVSWYQQTPGQGLQFLFEYFSETQRNKGNFPGRFSGRQFSNSRSEMNVSTLELGDSALYLCASSLQGLRGDEQFFGPGTRLTVL.